The sequence of this T cell receptor (beta chain) was determined in a study of CD8+CD57+ T cells in acquired aplastic anemia. Profiles of TCR beta VDJ and CDR3 were generated from a genomic DNA template. TCRdb recomputed calls from the reads with MiXCR, one row per CDR3 protein. The data show 160,000 or so distinct CDR3 sequences, 70% to 80% seen once. Sequencing was done on patients that had shown CD8+CD57+ cell expansion by flow cytometry. Sequencing was performed on sorted CD4+, CD8+, or CD8+CD57+ T cells (not recorded which) from PBMCs. The TCR originated in a human donor with aplastic anemia.

The CDR3 DNA follows: TGTGCCAGCAGGCGAGGAACTAGCGGGATGGAAGATACGCAGTATTTT. Its protein product is CASRRGTSGMEDTQYF. The chain is built from TRBV12-3 or TRBV12-4 and TRBJ2-3; 10 bases line up with TRBD2. There are 16 residues in the CDR3. The ends lost 6 bases at V and 5 bases at J; junction bases unmatched: 11.